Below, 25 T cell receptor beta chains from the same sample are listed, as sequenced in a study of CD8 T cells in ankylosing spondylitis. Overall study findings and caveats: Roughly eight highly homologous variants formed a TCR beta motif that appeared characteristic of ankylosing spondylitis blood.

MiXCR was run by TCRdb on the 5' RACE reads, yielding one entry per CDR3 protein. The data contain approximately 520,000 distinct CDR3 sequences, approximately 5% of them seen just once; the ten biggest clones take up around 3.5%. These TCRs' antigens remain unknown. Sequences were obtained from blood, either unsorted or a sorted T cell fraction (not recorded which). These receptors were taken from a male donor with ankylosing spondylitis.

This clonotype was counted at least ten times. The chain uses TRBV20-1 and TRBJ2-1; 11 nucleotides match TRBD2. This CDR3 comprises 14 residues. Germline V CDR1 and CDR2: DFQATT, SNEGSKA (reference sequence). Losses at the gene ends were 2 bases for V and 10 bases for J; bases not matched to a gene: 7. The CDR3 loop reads CSARWTSGPGEQFF. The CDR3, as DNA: TGCAGTGCTAGATGGACTAGCGGGCCTGGAGAGCAGTTCTTC.

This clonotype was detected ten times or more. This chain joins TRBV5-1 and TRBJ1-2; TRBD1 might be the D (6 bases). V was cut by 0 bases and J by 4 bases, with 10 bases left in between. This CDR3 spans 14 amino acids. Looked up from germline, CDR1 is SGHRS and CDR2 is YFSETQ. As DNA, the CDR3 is TGCGCCAGCAGCTTGGGGGACACTATCTATGGCTACACCTTC. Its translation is CASSLGDTIYGYTF. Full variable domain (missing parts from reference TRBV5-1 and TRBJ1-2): KAGVTQTPRYLIKTRGQQVTLSCSPISGHRSVSWYQQTPGQGLQFLFEYFSETQRNKGNFPGRFSGRQFSNSRSEMNVSTLELGDSALYLCASSLGDTIYGYTFGSGTRLTVV.

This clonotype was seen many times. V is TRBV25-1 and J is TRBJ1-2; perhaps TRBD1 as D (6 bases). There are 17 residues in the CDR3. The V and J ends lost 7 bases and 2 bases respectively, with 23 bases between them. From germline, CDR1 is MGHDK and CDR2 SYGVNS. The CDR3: CASTTLDSEGENYGYTF. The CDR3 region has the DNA TGTGCCAGCACGACGCTAGATTCGGAGGGGGAAAACTATGGCTACACCTTC.

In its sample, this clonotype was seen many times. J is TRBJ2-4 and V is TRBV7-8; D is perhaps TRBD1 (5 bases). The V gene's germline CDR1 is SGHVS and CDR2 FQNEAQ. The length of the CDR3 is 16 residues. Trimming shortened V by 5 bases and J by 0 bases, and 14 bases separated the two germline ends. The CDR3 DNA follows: TGTGCCAGCAGCCCTGGACGGACACTAGCCAAAAACATTCAGTACTTC. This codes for CASSPGRTLAKNIQYF.

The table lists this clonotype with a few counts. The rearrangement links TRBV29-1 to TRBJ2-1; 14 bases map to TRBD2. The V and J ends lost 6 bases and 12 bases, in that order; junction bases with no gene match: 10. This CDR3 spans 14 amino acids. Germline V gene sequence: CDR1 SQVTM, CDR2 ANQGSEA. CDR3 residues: CSVTTGTSGGAQFF. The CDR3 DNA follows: TGCAGCGTAACCACCGGGACTAGCGGGGGTGCGCAGTTCTTC.

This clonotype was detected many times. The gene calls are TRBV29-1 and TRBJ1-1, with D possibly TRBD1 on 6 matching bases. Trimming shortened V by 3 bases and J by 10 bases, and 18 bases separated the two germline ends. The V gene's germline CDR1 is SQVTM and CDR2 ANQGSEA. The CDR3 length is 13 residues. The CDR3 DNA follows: TGCAGCGTTGACCCAGGGGAGAAGGAGGGAGCTTTCTTT. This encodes CSVDPGEKEGAFF.

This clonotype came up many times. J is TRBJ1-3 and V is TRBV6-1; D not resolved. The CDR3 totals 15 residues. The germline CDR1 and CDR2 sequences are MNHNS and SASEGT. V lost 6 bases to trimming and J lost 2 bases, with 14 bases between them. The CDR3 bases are TGTGCCAGCAGCGAAACAGAAGTAGCTGGAAACACCATATATTTT. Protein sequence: CASSETEVAGNTIYF.

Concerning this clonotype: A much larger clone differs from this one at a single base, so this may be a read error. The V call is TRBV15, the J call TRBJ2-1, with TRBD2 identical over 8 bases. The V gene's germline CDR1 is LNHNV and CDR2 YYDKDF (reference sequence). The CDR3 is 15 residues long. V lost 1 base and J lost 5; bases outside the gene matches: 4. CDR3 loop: CATSRVPAGDNEQFF. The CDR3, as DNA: TGTGCCACCAGCAGAGTCCCAGCGGGGGACAATGAGCAGTTCTTC.

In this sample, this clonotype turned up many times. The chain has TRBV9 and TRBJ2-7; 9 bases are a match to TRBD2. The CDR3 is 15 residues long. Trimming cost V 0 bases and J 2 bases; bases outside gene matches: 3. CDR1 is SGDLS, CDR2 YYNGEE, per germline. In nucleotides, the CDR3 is TGTGCCAGCAGCGTAGAGGCTAGCGGGACCTACGAGCAGTACTTC. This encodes CASSVEASGTYEQYF.

In nucleotides, the CDR3 is TGCGCCAGCAGCCAAGAAACGGTGGGGCAGGGTGGCGAGCAGTACTTC. This encodes CASSQETVGQGGEQYF. The chain links TRBV4-3 to TRBJ2-7; the D gene is possibly TRBD1 (5 bases). Germline values: CDR1 LGHNA, CDR2 YSLEER. The CDR3 consists of 16 residues. The germline V and J ends were trimmed by 0 bases and 6 bases, with 18 bases remaining between them.

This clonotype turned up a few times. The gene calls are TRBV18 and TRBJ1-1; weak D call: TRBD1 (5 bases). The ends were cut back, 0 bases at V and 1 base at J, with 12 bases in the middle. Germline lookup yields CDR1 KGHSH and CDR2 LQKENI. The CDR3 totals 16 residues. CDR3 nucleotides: TGTGCCAGCTCACCACCGACGGGGCTGGGGAACACTGAAGCTTTCTTT. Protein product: CASSPPTGLGNTEAFF.

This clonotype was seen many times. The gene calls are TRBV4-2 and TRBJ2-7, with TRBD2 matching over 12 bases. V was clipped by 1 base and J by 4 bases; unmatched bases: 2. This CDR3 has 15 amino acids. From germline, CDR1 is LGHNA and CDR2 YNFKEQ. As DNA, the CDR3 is TGTGCCAGCAGCCAAGGACTAGCGGGAGTATACGAGCAGTACTTC. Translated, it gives CASSQGLAGVYEQYF.

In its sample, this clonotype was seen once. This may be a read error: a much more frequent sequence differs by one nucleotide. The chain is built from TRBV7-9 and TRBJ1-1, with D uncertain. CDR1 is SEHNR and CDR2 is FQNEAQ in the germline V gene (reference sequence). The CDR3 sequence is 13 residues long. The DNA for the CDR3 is TGTACCAGCAGTTTTGCCTGGAACACTGAAGCTTTCTTT. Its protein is CTSSFAWNTEAFF.

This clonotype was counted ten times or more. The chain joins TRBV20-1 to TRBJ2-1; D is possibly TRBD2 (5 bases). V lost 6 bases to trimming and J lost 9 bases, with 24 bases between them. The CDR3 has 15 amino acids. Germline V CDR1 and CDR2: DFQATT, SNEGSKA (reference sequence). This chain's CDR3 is CSATLASLNMVEQFF. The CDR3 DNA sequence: TGCAGTGCGACTCTAGCTTCTCTAAACATGGTTGAGCAGTTCTTC.

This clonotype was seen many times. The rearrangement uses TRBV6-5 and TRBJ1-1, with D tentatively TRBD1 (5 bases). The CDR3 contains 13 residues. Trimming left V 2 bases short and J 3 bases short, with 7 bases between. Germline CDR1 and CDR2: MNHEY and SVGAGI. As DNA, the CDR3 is TGTGCCAGCAGTTACCAGGGAGACACTGAAGCTTTCTTT. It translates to CASSYQGDTEAFF.

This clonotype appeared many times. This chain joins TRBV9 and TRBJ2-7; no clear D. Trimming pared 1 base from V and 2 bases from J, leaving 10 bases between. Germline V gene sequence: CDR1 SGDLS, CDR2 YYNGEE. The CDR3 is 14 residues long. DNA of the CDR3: TGTGCCAGCAGCGTATTCCCCCGAACCTACGAGCAGTACTTC. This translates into CASSVFPRTYEQYF.

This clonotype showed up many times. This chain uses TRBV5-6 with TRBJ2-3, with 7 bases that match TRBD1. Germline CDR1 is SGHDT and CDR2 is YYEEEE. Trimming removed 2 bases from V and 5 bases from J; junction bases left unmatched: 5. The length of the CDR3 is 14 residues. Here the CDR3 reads CASSFITGEDTQYF. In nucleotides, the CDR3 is TGTGCCAGCAGCTTTATCACAGGGGAAGATACGCAGTATTTT. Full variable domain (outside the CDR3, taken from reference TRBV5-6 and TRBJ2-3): DAGVTQSPTHLIKTRGQQVTLRCSPKSGHDTVSWYQQALGQGPQFIFQYYEEEERQRGNFPDRFSGHQFPNYSSELNVNALLLGDSALYLCASSFITGEDTQYFGPGTRLTVL.

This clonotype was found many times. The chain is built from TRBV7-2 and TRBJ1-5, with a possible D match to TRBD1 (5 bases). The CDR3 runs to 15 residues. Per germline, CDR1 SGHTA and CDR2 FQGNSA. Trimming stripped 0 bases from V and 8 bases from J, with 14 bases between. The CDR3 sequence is CASSLASGIEEPQHF. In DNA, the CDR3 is TGTGCCAGCAGCTTAGCGTCAGGGATAGAGGAGCCCCAGCATTTT.

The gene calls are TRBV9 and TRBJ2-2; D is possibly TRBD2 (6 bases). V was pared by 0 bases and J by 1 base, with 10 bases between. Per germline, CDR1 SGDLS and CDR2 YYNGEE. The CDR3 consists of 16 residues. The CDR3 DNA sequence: TGTGCCAGCAGCGTAGTGTGGGGGGTGAACACCGGGGAGCTGTTTTTT. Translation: CASSVVWGVNTGELFF.

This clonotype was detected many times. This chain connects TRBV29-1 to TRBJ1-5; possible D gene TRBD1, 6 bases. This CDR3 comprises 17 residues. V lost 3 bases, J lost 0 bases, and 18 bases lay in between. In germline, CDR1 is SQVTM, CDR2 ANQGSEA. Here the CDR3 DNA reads TGCAGCGTTGATTCGGTCCAGGTAGGGGGTAGCAATCAGCCCCAGCATTTT. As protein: CSVDSVQVGGSNQPQHF.

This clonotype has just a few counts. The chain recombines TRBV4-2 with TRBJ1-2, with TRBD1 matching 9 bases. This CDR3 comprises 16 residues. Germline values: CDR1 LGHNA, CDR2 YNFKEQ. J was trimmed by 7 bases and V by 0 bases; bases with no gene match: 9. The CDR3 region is CASSQDLMGQGSGYTF. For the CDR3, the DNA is TGTGCCAGCAGCCAAGATTTAATGGGACAGGGCTCTGGCTACACCTTC.

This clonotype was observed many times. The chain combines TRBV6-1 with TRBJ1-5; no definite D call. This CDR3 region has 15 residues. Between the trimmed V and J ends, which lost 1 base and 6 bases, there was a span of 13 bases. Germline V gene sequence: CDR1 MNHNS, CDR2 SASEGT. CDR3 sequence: CASSEGKPLFQPQHF. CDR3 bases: TGTGCCAGCAGTGAAGGGAAGCCCCTATTTCAGCCCCAGCATTTT.

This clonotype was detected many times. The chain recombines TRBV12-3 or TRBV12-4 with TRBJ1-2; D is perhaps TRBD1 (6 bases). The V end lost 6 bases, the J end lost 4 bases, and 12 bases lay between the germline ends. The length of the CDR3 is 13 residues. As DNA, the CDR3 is TGTGCCAGCAGCCCTACAGGGTTCTATGGCTACACCTTC. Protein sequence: CASSPTGFYGYTF.

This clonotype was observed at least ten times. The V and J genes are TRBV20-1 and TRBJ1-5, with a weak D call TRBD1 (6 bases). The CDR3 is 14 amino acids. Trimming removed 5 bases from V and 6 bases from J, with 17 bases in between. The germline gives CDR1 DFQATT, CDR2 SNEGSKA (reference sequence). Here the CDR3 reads CSARRGGSGQPQHF. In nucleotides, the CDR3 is TGCAGTGCTCGGAGGGGGGGATCCGGTCAGCCCCAGCATTTT.

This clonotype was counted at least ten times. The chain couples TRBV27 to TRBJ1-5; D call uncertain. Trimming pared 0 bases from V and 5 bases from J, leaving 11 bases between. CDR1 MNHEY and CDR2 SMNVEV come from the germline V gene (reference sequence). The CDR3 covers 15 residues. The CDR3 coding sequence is TGTGCCAGCAGTTTATCGCCGGGCGCAGATCAGCCCCAGCATTTT. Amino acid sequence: CASSLSPGADQPQHF.